The rows below give T cell receptor beta chains drawn from one sample of a study of blood T cell repertoires in COVID-19. Method: immunoSEQ multiplex PCR; TCRdb's copy keeps in-frame clones and lacks some. The top ten hold approximately 0.7% of the sample, which has 200,000 to 300,000 clones, 70% to 90% seen once. Sequencing was done on a sample of peripheral blood. The receptors here all came from a human donor in a cohort sampled during active COVID-19. Both conserved end residues are part of each CDR3. The order of the fields is J gene, V gene, CDR3 length, clone size, D gene, CDR3 DNA, CDR3 protein. A D gene is named only where the DNA matches it firmly. Rows may omit the clone size; those that give it use once, few, many or a size class.

j_call: TRBJ1-1; v_call: TRBV24-1; cdr3_length: 17; clone_size: NA; d_call: TRBD1; cdr3_nt: TGTGCCACCAGTGTAGGAGGGACAGGGTCGAGAAACACTGAAGCTTTCTTT; cdr3_aa: CATSVGGTGSRNTEAFF
j_call: TRBJ1-6; v_call: TRBV19; cdr3_length: 13; clone_size: NA; d_call: NA; cdr3_nt: TGTGCCAGTAGTATAGGGACTTTTTCACCCCTCCACTTT; cdr3_aa: CASSIGTFSPLHF
j_call: TRBJ1-1; v_call: TRBV7-9; cdr3_length: 14; clone_size: NA; d_call: TRBD1; cdr3_nt: TGTGCCAGCAGCTTATCAAGGTGGGACAGCGAAGCTTTCTTT; cdr3_aa: CASSLSRWDSEAFF
j_call: TRBJ2-7; v_call: TRBV30; cdr3_length: 13; clone_size: once; d_call: TRBD1; cdr3_nt: TGTGCCTGGATGCGGGACAGGTCCTACGAGCAGTACTTC; cdr3_aa: CAWMRDRSYEQYF
j_call: TRBJ1-3; v_call: TRBV7-9; cdr3_length: 16; clone_size: NA; d_call: NA; cdr3_nt: TGTGCCAGCAGCTCATGGGCGACATTCTCTGGAAACACCATATATTTT; cdr3_aa: CASSSWATFSGNTIYF
j_call: TRBJ1-1; v_call: TRBV28; cdr3_length: 12; clone_size: NA; d_call: NA; cdr3_nt: TGTGCCAGCAGTTTAGACGAGGAAATAGCTTTCTTT; cdr3_aa: CASSLDEEIAFF
j_call: TRBJ1-3; v_call: TRBV6-5; cdr3_length: 14; clone_size: once; d_call: TRBD1; cdr3_nt: TGTGCCAGCAGTTCCGGACAGGGAGTAGTCACCATATATTTT; cdr3_aa: CASSSGQGVVTIYF
j_call: TRBJ1-6; v_call: TRBV15; cdr3_length: 18; clone_size: NA; d_call: TRBD1; cdr3_nt: TGTGCCACCAGCAGAGGGGGGACAGGGAGTTCCTATAATTCACCCCTCCACTTT; cdr3_aa: CATSRGGTGSSYNSPLHF
j_call: TRBJ1-1; v_call: TRBV6-4; cdr3_length: 15; clone_size: once; d_call: TRBD1; cdr3_nt: TGTGCCAGCAGTGCTCAACAGGGGAGCACCACTGAAGCTTTCTTT; cdr3_aa: CASSAQQGSTTEAFF
j_call: TRBJ1-1; v_call: TRBV10-3; cdr3_length: 15; clone_size: NA; d_call: NA; cdr3_nt: TGTGCCATCAGTCCTCTAAACATCCCGGGGGGTGAAGCTTTCTTT; cdr3_aa: CAISPLNIPGGEAFF
j_call: TRBJ1-1; v_call: TRBV7-9; cdr3_length: 15; clone_size: NA; d_call: NA; cdr3_nt: TGTGCCAGCAGCCACCCTAGGACAGAGAAGGCTGAAGCTTTCTTT; cdr3_aa: CASSHPRTEKAEAFF
j_call: TRBJ1-3; v_call: TRBV3-1/TRBV3-2; cdr3_length: 15; clone_size: few; d_call: NA; cdr3_nt: TGTGCCAGCAGCGCACAGGCTAGCTCTGGAAACACCATATATTTT; cdr3_aa: CASSAQASSGNTIYF
j_call: TRBJ1-5; v_call: TRBV15; cdr3_length: 13; clone_size: NA; d_call: NA; cdr3_nt: TGTGCCACCAGCAGAGGAGCTAATCAGCCCCAGCATTTT; cdr3_aa: CATSRGANQPQHF
j_call: TRBJ1-2; v_call: TRBV7-9; cdr3_length: 14; clone_size: NA; d_call: NA; cdr3_nt: TGTGCCAGCAGCTCCCCGCTACAGGGAAATGGCTACACCTTC; cdr3_aa: CASSSPLQGNGYTF
j_call: TRBJ2-5; v_call: TRBV11-2; cdr3_length: 14; clone_size: NA; d_call: NA; cdr3_nt: TGTGCCAGCAGCTTCGGGCGGGACCAAGAGACCCAGTACTTC; cdr3_aa: CASSFGRDQETQYF
j_call: TRBJ1-1; v_call: TRBV19; cdr3_length: 16; clone_size: once; d_call: NA; cdr3_nt: TGTGCCAGTAGTCCTCAACATACGGGGGGGGACACTGAAGCTTTCTTT; cdr3_aa: CASSPQHTGGDTEAFF
j_call: TRBJ2-2; v_call: TRBV11-3; cdr3_length: 14; clone_size: NA; d_call: NA; cdr3_nt: TGTGCCAGCAGCTTAGCCCGGAGCGGCGGGGAGCTGTTTTTT; cdr3_aa: CASSLARSGGELFF
j_call: TRBJ1-6; v_call: TRBV7-9; cdr3_length: 11; clone_size: NA; d_call: NA; cdr3_nt: TGTGCCACCAGCCCCTCCGGGGACCTCCACTTT; cdr3_aa: CATSPSGDLHF
j_call: TRBJ2-1; v_call: TRBV18; cdr3_length: 16; clone_size: NA; d_call: TRBD1; cdr3_nt: TGTGCCAGCTCACCAGTTGTCGGGACAGGGGGCGGTGAGCAGTTCTTC; cdr3_aa: CASSPVVGTGGGEQFF
j_call: TRBJ2-7; v_call: TRBV7-7; cdr3_length: 15; clone_size: once; d_call: TRBD1; cdr3_nt: TGTGCCAGCAGCTCTGGACAGGGTAGCACCTACGAGCAGTACTTC; cdr3_aa: CASSSGQGSTYEQYF
j_call: TRBJ2-1; v_call: TRBV15; cdr3_length: 17; clone_size: NA; d_call: NA; cdr3_nt: TGTGCCACCAGCAGAGTTGGCGGGGGCAGCTCCTACAATGAGCAGTTCTTC; cdr3_aa: CATSRVGGGSSYNEQFF
j_call: TRBJ1-2; v_call: TRBV9; cdr3_length: 16; clone_size: NA; d_call: TRBD1; cdr3_nt: TGTGCCAGCAGCGGCTCCGGACAGGGGGGGATCTATGGCTACACCTTC; cdr3_aa: CASSGSGQGGIYGYTF
j_call: TRBJ2-3; v_call: TRBV7-9; cdr3_length: 17; clone_size: NA; d_call: TRBD1; cdr3_nt: TGTGCCAGCAGCTTTCGATTGGGGACAGGGGGCTCAGATACGCAGTATTTT; cdr3_aa: CASSFRLGTGGSDTQYF
j_call: TRBJ2-5; v_call: TRBV3-1/TRBV3-2; cdr3_length: 12; clone_size: once; d_call: NA; cdr3_nt: TGTGCCAGCAGCCAAGCACAAGAGACCCAGTACTTC; cdr3_aa: CASSQAQETQYF
j_call: TRBJ2-5; v_call: TRBV5-6; cdr3_length: 15; clone_size: NA; d_call: TRBD2; cdr3_nt: TGTGCCAGCAGTTCGGGACTAGCGGGGGGCCTTTCCCAGTACTTC; cdr3_aa: CASSSGLAGGLSQYF
j_call: TRBJ1-1; v_call: TRBV9; cdr3_length: 15; clone_size: NA; d_call: NA; cdr3_nt: TGTGCCAGCAGCGTTGACTTGGGTCAGAACACTGAAGCTTTCTTT; cdr3_aa: CASSVDLGQNTEAFF
j_call: TRBJ1-2; v_call: TRBV11-2; cdr3_length: 15; clone_size: few; d_call: TRBD1; cdr3_nt: TGTGCCAGCAGCTTAATGGTGGGACAGGGTAATGGCTACACCTTC; cdr3_aa: CASSLMVGQGNGYTF
j_call: TRBJ2-1; v_call: TRBV5-1; cdr3_length: 16; clone_size: NA; d_call: TRBD2; cdr3_nt: TGCGCCAGCAAATCCGCCCGGGACTACGGGGGGGGTGAGCAGTTCTTC; cdr3_aa: CASKSARDYGGGEQFF
j_call: TRBJ2-5; v_call: TRBV24-1; cdr3_length: 15; clone_size: once; d_call: TRBD1; cdr3_nt: TGTGCCACCAGTGACGCCGGGACAGAACAAGAGACCCAGTACTTC; cdr3_aa: CATSDAGTEQETQYF
j_call: TRBJ2-7; v_call: TRBV28; cdr3_length: 15; clone_size: NA; d_call: NA; cdr3_nt: TGTGCCAGCAGTTTGGTATCTGGCGGACTCTACGAGCAGTACTTC; cdr3_aa: CASSLVSGGLYEQYF
j_call: TRBJ2-1; v_call: TRBV2; cdr3_length: 15; clone_size: NA; d_call: TRBD1; cdr3_nt: TGTGCCAGCAGCGGGGGACAGGGGGTCAACAATGAGCAGTTCTTC; cdr3_aa: CASSGGQGVNNEQFF
j_call: TRBJ1-6; v_call: TRBV27; cdr3_length: 15; clone_size: NA; d_call: NA; cdr3_nt: TGTGCCAGCATCTCTTTGGAAGGGGCAGGTTCACCCCTCCACTTT; cdr3_aa: CASISLEGAGSPLHF
j_call: TRBJ2-5; v_call: TRBV12-5; cdr3_length: 20; clone_size: NA; d_call: NA; cdr3_nt: TGTGCTAGTGGTTTGTTCCTAGGGGGAGTACGTCCTAGATTTGGAGAGACCCAGTACTTC; cdr3_aa: CASGLFLGGVRPRFGETQYF
j_call: TRBJ2-5; v_call: TRBV7-9; cdr3_length: 18; clone_size: NA; d_call: TRBD2; cdr3_nt: TGTGCCAGCAGCTTAAAATTGCGACTAGCGGGGGAAAAAGAGACCCAGTACTTC; cdr3_aa: CASSLKLRLAGEKETQYF
j_call: TRBJ2-1; v_call: TRBV7-3; cdr3_length: 14; clone_size: NA; d_call: TRBD2; cdr3_nt: TGTGCCAGCAGCTTAGAGCGGGAGGTTAATGAGCAGTTCTTC; cdr3_aa: CASSLEREVNEQFF
j_call: TRBJ2-5; v_call: TRBV11-3; cdr3_length: 16; clone_size: NA; d_call: TRBD2; cdr3_nt: TGTGCCAGCAGCTTGGGGTCCGGACTAGCGGAGGGAGCCCAGTACTTC; cdr3_aa: CASSLGSGLAEGAQYF
j_call: TRBJ2-1; v_call: TRBV24-1; cdr3_length: 17; clone_size: NA; d_call: TRBD2; cdr3_nt: TGTGCCACCAGTCCCAGCGGGGGCGAGAGCTCCTACAATGAGCAGTTCTTC; cdr3_aa: CATSPSGGESSYNEQFF
j_call: TRBJ2-5; v_call: TRBV3-1/TRBV3-2; cdr3_length: 11; clone_size: NA; d_call: NA; cdr3_nt: TGTGCCAGCAGCTCCGGGGAGACCCAGTACTTC; cdr3_aa: CASSSGETQYF
j_call: TRBJ1-4; v_call: TRBV30; cdr3_length: 15; clone_size: NA; d_call: NA; cdr3_nt: TGTGCCTGGAGTCCCAGACTCTCAACTAATGAAAAACTGTTTTTT; cdr3_aa: CAWSPRLSTNEKLFF
j_call: TRBJ2-7; v_call: TRBV18; cdr3_length: 15; clone_size: NA; d_call: TRBD1; cdr3_nt: TGTGCCAGCTCACCACGACAGGGGGATTCGTACGAGCAGTACTTC; cdr3_aa: CASSPRQGDSYEQYF
j_call: TRBJ1-1; v_call: TRBV15; cdr3_length: 17; clone_size: NA; d_call: NA; cdr3_nt: TGTGCCACCAGCAGAGACCGGGGGCGGGGGATGAACACTGAAGCTTTCTTT; cdr3_aa: CATSRDRGRGMNTEAFF
j_call: TRBJ2-1; v_call: TRBV19; cdr3_length: 14; clone_size: NA; d_call: TRBD2; cdr3_nt: TGTGCCACTAGTTGGACTAGCGGGTACAATGAGCAGTTCTTC; cdr3_aa: CATSWTSGYNEQFF
j_call: TRBJ2-1; v_call: TRBV27; cdr3_length: 13; clone_size: few; d_call: NA; cdr3_nt: TGTGCCAGTACGTCTACCCTATACAATGAGCAGTTCTTC; cdr3_aa: CASTSTLYNEQFF
j_call: TRBJ1-3; v_call: TRBV2; cdr3_length: 14; clone_size: NA; d_call: NA; cdr3_nt: TGTGCCAGCGTCGCCGAGAGCTCTGGAAACACCATATATTTT; cdr3_aa: CASVAESSGNTIYF
j_call: TRBJ2-2; v_call: TRBV5-1; cdr3_length: 16; clone_size: few; d_call: NA; cdr3_nt: TGCGCCAGCAGCGCGGACGGGGGATCGGGCACCGGGGAGCTGTTTTTT; cdr3_aa: CASSADGGSGTGELFF
j_call: TRBJ1-1; v_call: TRBV7-3; cdr3_length: 14; clone_size: few; d_call: TRBD1; cdr3_nt: TGTGCCAGCAGCTCTACAGGGGCGAACACTGAAGCTTTCTTT; cdr3_aa: CASSSTGANTEAFF
j_call: TRBJ2-1; v_call: TRBV2; cdr3_length: 15; clone_size: NA; d_call: TRBD2; cdr3_nt: TGTGCCAGCGCCAAAGGCACTAGCGGGAGTCATGAGCAGTTCTTC; cdr3_aa: CASAKGTSGSHEQFF
j_call: TRBJ2-1; v_call: TRBV5-5; cdr3_length: 15; clone_size: NA; d_call: TRBD2; cdr3_nt: TGTGCCAGCAGCTCGTCTAGCGGGGCTTACAATGAGCAGTTCTTC; cdr3_aa: CASSSSSGAYNEQFF
j_call: TRBJ2-6; v_call: TRBV10-3; cdr3_length: 13; clone_size: NA; d_call: NA; cdr3_nt: TGTGCCATCAATCAGGATGGGGCCAACGTCCTGACTTTC; cdr3_aa: CAINQDGANVLTF
j_call: TRBJ1-1; v_call: TRBV4-1; cdr3_length: 13; clone_size: NA; d_call: TRBD1; cdr3_nt: TGCGCCAGCAGCCAATCGGGGACAGATAAAGCTTTCTTT; cdr3_aa: CASSQSGTDKAFF
j_call: TRBJ1-4; v_call: TRBV19; cdr3_length: 14; clone_size: NA; d_call: TRBD1; cdr3_nt: TGTGCCAGTAGTACACAGGGGGCGAATGAAAAACTGTTTTTT; cdr3_aa: CASSTQGANEKLFF
j_call: TRBJ1-2; v_call: TRBV13; cdr3_length: 16; clone_size: NA; d_call: TRBD1; cdr3_nt: TGTGCCAGCAGCCCCCTCGAGACAGGGCATGCGCGGGGCTACACCTTC; cdr3_aa: CASSPLETGHARGYTF
j_call: TRBJ2-1; v_call: TRBV4-1; cdr3_length: 17; clone_size: NA; d_call: TRBD2; cdr3_nt: TGCGCCAGCAGCCAAAAGGGAGGACTAGCGGGGGATAATGAGCAGTTCTTC; cdr3_aa: CASSQKGGLAGDNEQFF
j_call: TRBJ2-6; v_call: TRBV4-1; cdr3_length: 18; clone_size: NA; d_call: TRBD1; cdr3_nt: TGCGCCAGCAGCCTCCCAACCCAAGACAGGGTTGGGGCCAACGTCCTGACTTTC; cdr3_aa: CASSLPTQDRVGANVLTF
j_call: TRBJ2-7; v_call: TRBV18; cdr3_length: 15; clone_size: NA; d_call: TRBD1; cdr3_nt: TGTGCCAGCTCACCCACGGGACAGGGAACCTACGAGCAGTACTTC; cdr3_aa: CASSPTGQGTYEQYF